These 17 T cell receptor beta chains were sequenced from one sample in a study of long-term antiretroviral therapy in people with HIV. Investigators performed immunoSEQ version v3.0 at survey level. Measured with immunoSEQ multiplex PCR; TCRdb has only the in-frame clones, and not every one. The sample carries roughly 30,000 clones, roughly 92% recorded once. Sequences were derived from unsorted PBMCs, sampled about 6.7 years after starting antiretroviral therapy. The receptors here all came from a woman between 40 and 50 years old with HIV.

The sample holds one count of this clone. The chain joins TRBV4-3 to TRBJ2-1; possibly TRBD2 for D (5 bases). V shed 3 bases and J shed 3 bases, with 6 bases lying between them. There are 13 residues in the CDR3. Germline CDR1 is LGHNA and CDR2 is YSLEER. The CDR3 nucleotides read TGCGCCAGCAGCCAGCGGGTCTACAATGAGCAGTTCTTC. Its translation: CASSQRVYNEQFF.

The chain couples TRBV10-3 to TRBJ1-2, with unresolved D. The V end was cut by 5 bases, the J end by 2 bases, with 6 bases between. The CDR3 contains 12 residues. Germline V lookup: CDR1 ENHRY, CDR2 SYGVKD. CDR3 DNA sequence: TGTGCCATCAGTCTCCAGAACTATGGCTACACCTTC. Its protein product is CAISLQNYGYTF.

The chain has TRBV11-1 and TRBJ2-3; 13 nucleotides line up with TRBD2. The germline CDR1 and CDR2 sequences are SGHAT and FQDESV (reference sequence). Trimming at V came to 5 bases and at J to 6 bases, leaving 5 bases not matched to a gene. CDR3 length: 15 amino acids. In DNA, the CDR3 is TGTGCCAGCAGCCGACTAGCGGGGGGCTTCGATACGCAGTATTTT. Protein product: CASSRLAGGFDTQYF.

This clone has just one count. The chain uses TRBV27 and TRBJ2-7; D is tentatively TRBD1 or TRBD2 (6 bases each). Trimming removed 6 bases at V and 3 bases at J, with 18 bases between. CDR1 is MNHEY, CDR2 SMNVEV, per germline (reference sequence). The CDR3 totals 15 residues. CDR3 loop: CASSGGGLFSYEQYF. The CDR3 nucleotides read TGTGCCAGCAGCGGTGGGGGGCTGTTTAGCTACGAGCAGTACTTC.

The chain has TRBV9 and TRBJ1-5; a weak D match, TRBD1 (6 bases). The CDR3 contains 14 residues. Trimming removed 2 bases from V and 5 bases from J, with 11 bases in between. The germline V gene has CDR1 SGDLS and CDR2 YYNGEE. CDR3 sequence: CASSVSGVDQPQHF. CDR3 DNA: TGTGCCAGCAGCGTTTCAGGGGTCGATCAGCCCCAGCATTTT.

This clone appeared once. The V and J genes are TRBV5-4 and TRBJ2-7; D is possibly TRBD2 (5 bases). V was clipped by 4 bases and J by 4 bases, with 15 bases between them. Germline CDR1 is SGHNT and CDR2 is YYREEE (reference sequence). CDR3 length: 14 amino acids. Here the CDR3 reads CASSPEGRTYEQYF. In DNA, the CDR3 is TGTGCCAGCAGCCCGGAAGGACGGACTTACGAGCAGTACTTC.

The chain joins TRBV9 to TRBJ2-5; TRBD1 or TRBD2 may be the D gene (5 bases each). This CDR3 is built from 14 residues. Trimming stripped 2 bases from V and 2 bases from J, with 10 bases between. CDR1 and CDR2 from the germline V gene are SGDLS and YYNGEE. The CDR3 DNA sequence: TGTGCCAGCAGCGTGCTGGGGGAGCAAGAGACCCAGTACTTC. The encoded protein is CASSVLGEQETQYF.

V usage is TRBV7-2 and J usage is TRBJ2-3; D tentatively fits TRBD1 or TRBD2 (6 bases each). Trimming took off 5 bases at V and 9 bases at J, with 18 bases between the two ends. Germline V lookup: CDR1 SGHTA, CDR2 FQGNSA. The CDR3 is 14 residues long. The CDR3 loop is CASSPQGTQPTQYF. DNA for the CDR3: TGTGCCAGCAGCCCCCAGGGGACTCAACCAACGCAGTATTTT.

As for this clone: Other DNA sequences within the sample encode an identical CDR3. The rearrangement links TRBV7-9 to TRBJ1-5, with D possibly TRBD1 on 6 matching bases. This CDR3 spans 15 amino acids. Per germline, CDR1 SEHNR and CDR2 FQNEAQ (reference sequence). V lost 1 base and J 1 base, leaving 8 bases between the germline ends. The DNA of the CDR3 is TGTGCCAGCAGCTTAGGGGACACCAGCAATCAGCCCCAGCATTTT. This gives the protein CASSLGDTSNQPQHF.

This rearrangement joins TRBV19 to TRBJ1-4; possible D gene TRBD1, 6 bases. The ends were cut back, 7 bases at V and 6 bases at J, with 18 bases in the middle. Germline values: CDR1 LNHDA, CDR2 SQIVND (reference sequence). CDR3 length equals 15 residues. As DNA, the CDR3 is TGTGCCAGTACTACAGGGACCCTCACGGATGAAAAACTGTTTTTT. This gives the protein CASTTGTLTDEKLFF.

The CDR3 protein is CASSLALLEGRNIQYF. In DNA, the CDR3 is TGCGCCAGCAGCCTTGCCTTACTCGAGGGCAGAAACATTCAGTACTTC. The V and J genes are TRBV5-1 and TRBJ2-4, with D possibly matching TRBD2 (5 bases). This CDR3 has 16 amino acids. The germline V gene has CDR1 SGHRS and CDR2 YFSETQ. The V end was cut by 4 bases, the J end by 6 bases, with 20 bases between. The entire variable domain, with the rest obtained from reference TRBV5-1 and TRBJ2-4, is as follows: KAGVTQTPRYLIKTRGQQVTLSCSPISGHRSVSWYQQTPGQGLQFLFEYFSETQRNKGNFPGRFSGRQFSNSRSEMNVSTLELGDSALYLCASSLALLEGRNIQYFGAGTRLSVL.

This chain links TRBV29-1 with TRBJ1-2, with 12 bases identical to TRBD1. V shed 0 bases and J 2 bases; nucleotides not matched to a gene: 10. This CDR3 is built from 18 residues. Per germline, CDR1 SQVTM and CDR2 ANQGSEA. CDR3 amino acids: CSVEDGPGQGALNYGYTF. The CDR3, as DNA: TGCAGCGTTGAAGACGGGCCGGGACAGGGGGCCTTAAACTATGGCTACACCTTC.

Here the CDR3 reads CASSLDGPGNQPQHF. The CDR3 DNA follows: TGTGCCAGCAGCTTGGACGGGCCTGGGAATCAGCCCCAGCATTTT. The rearrangement uses TRBV7-2 and TRBJ1-5, with no clear D. V was shortened by 3 bases and J by 4 bases, with 13 bases between the two germline ends. The CDR3 length is 15 residues. Germline CDR1 reads SGHTA; CDR2 reads FQGNSA.

The rearrangement uses TRBV7-2 and TRBJ1-2; D gene ambiguous. This CDR3 spans 15 amino acids. The V gene lost 1 base and the J gene lost 4 bases, with 13 bases spanning the gap. Germline CDR1 is SGHTA and CDR2 is FQGNSA. CDR3 DNA sequence: TGTGCCAGCAGCTTAGGGGTTGGGTTGGGCTATGGCTACACCTTC. Its protein is CASSLGVGLGYGYTF.

The chain combines TRBV29-1 with TRBJ1-2; D possibly corresponds to TRBD1 (5 bases). V shed 4 bases and J shed 5 bases, with 11 bases lying between them. Germline loops: CDR1 SQVTM, CDR2 ANQGSEA. The CDR3 totals 12 residues. CDR3 sequence: CSVGSRAYGYTF. DNA of the CDR3: TGCAGCGTTGGAAGCAGGGCTTATGGCTACACCTTC.

V usage is TRBV9 and J usage is TRBJ2-2; D gene uncertain. Per germline, CDR1 SGDLS and CDR2 YYNGEE. CDR3 length equals 14 residues. With 10 bases removed from V and 5 bases from J, the gap between germline ends came to 18 bases. CDR3 bases: TGTGCCTCAAGCGTGTCACAGTTTACCGGGGAGCTGTTTTTT. Amino acids: CASSVSQFTGELFF.

The V gene is TRBV19, the J gene TRBJ2-3; D unresolved. Germline V gene data show CDR1 as LNHDA and CDR2 as SQIVND (reference sequence). V was trimmed by 8 bases and J by 2 bases, leaving 8 bases between them. This CDR3 contains 12 residues. CDR3 amino acids: CASAANTDTQYF. DNA of the CDR3: TGTGCCAGTGCTGCCAACACAGATACGCAGTATTTT.